These T cell receptor beta chains were read from a single sample in a study of cytomegalovirus exposure and HLA in healthy donors. Libraries were prepared by immunoSEQ multiplex PCR; TCRdb keeps only in-frame clonotypes and omits some of them. The data hold about 160,000 clones, with 85% observed a single time. The sequenced sample consisted of PBMCs. These receptors came from a boy under 10 years old in good health and CMV-seronegative. Both conserved end residues are part of each CDR3. D genes are given only for firm matches. Where a row states a size, it is once, few, many or the class of an expanded clone; other rows omit it.

TRBJ1-2 | TRBV28 | - | few | 13 | CASSSPGNYGYTF | TGTGCCAGCAGTTCCCCGGGGAACTATGGCTACACCTTC
TRBJ2-2 | TRBV6-5 | TRBD1 | - | 16 | CASSYDGTANTGELFF | TGTGCCAGCAGTTACGATGGGACAGCGAACACCGGGGAGCTGTTTTTT
TRBJ1-5 | TRBV15 | - | - | 16 | CATSRDPGYSNQPQHF | TGTGCCACCAGCAGAGATCCGGGGTATAGCAATCAGCCCCAGCATTTT
TRBJ2-3 | TRBV6-6 | - | once | 15 | CASSSLGGSTDTQYF | TGTGCCAGCAGTTCTTTGGGCGGGAGCACAGATACGCAGTATTTT
TRBJ2-7 | TRBV27 | TRBD1 | - | 13 | CATSPGTGYEQYF | TGTGCCACCTCCCCCGGGACAGGGTACGAGCAGTACTTC
TRBJ1-4 | TRBV7-9 | TRBD1 | - | 14 | CASSSGQGGEKLFF | TGTGCCAGCAGCTCGGGACAGGGGGGTGAAAAACTGTTTTTT
TRBJ1-5 | TRBV19 | - | once | 15 | CASSSEGRYNQPQHF | TGTGCCAGTAGTAGTGAGGGCCGGTACAATCAGCCCCAGCATTTT
TRBJ1-2 | TRBV27 | TRBD1 | - | 14 | CASSSGQANYGYTF | TGTGCCAGCAGTTCGGGACAGGCTAACTATGGCTACACCTTC
TRBJ1-1 | TRBV9 | TRBD1 | - | 14 | CASSETGTGTEAFF | TGTGCCAGCAGCGAAACTGGGACAGGTACTGAAGCTTTCTTT
TRBJ1-4 | TRBV9 | TRBD1 | - | 15 | CASSPKTGGDEKLFF | TGTGCCAGCAGCCCAAAAACAGGGGGCGATGAAAAACTGTTTTTT
TRBJ2-7 | TRBV14 | TRBD2 | - | 13 | CANRAGYSYEQYF | TGTGCCAACAGAGCGGGGTACTCCTACGAGCAGTACTTC
TRBJ1-5 | TRBV6-1 | - | - | 15 | CASSEAGGGGQPQHF | TGTGCCAGCAGTGAAGCGGGGGGCGGGGGTCAGCCCCAGCATTTT
TRBJ2-1 | TRBV5-4 | TRBD2 | - | 16 | CASSPVMVAGGDEQFF | TGTGCCAGCAGCCCGGTGATGGTAGCGGGAGGGGATGAGCAGTTCTTC
TRBJ1-1 | TRBV7-9 | - | - | 12 | CASSETGGEAFF | TGTGCCAGCAGCGAAACGGGGGGTGAAGCTTTCTTT
TRBJ1-2 | TRBV6-6 | - | - | 15 | CASTSSGTPSYGYTF | TGTGCCAGCACCTCCTCAGGGACACCTTCCTATGGCTACACCTTC
TRBJ2-1 | TRBV2 | - | - | 15 | CASSEAGTSYNEQFF | TGTGCCAGCAGTGAAGCCGGGACATCCTACAATGAGCAGTTCTTC
TRBJ2-7 | TRBV5-1 | - | - | 16 | CASSLASGVSLREQYF | TGCGCCAGCAGCTTGGCCTCAGGGGTATCCCTGCGCGAGCAGTACTTC
TRBJ1-2 | TRBV30 | - | - | 11 | CAWSGGGGYTF | TGTGCCTGGAGTGGGGGAGGGGGCTACACCTTC
TRBJ1-1 | TRBV5-4 | - | - | 14 | CASINSDTDTEAFF | TGTGCCAGCATCAACTCCGACACGGACACTGAAGCTTTCTTT
TRBJ1-1 | TRBV2 | - | - | 14 | CASQADGGVRGAFF | TGTGCCAGTCAAGCGGACGGCGGGGTACGAGGAGCTTTCTTT
TRBJ2-7 | TRBV11-1 | TRBD1 | - | 17 | CASSLEGDRGVPREQYF | TGTGCCAGCAGCTTAGAGGGGGACAGGGGCGTCCCTCGGGAGCAGTACTTC
TRBJ1-2 | TRBV10-3 | TRBD1 | - | 14 | CAISEGQGNYGYTF | TGTGCCATCAGTGAGGGACAGGGCAACTATGGCTACACCTTC
TRBJ2-7 | TRBV28 | TRBD2 | - | 15 | CASSSPIAGHYEQYF | TGTGCCAGCAGCTCCCCTATAGCGGGACACTACGAGCAGTACTTC